This T cell receptor (beta chain) originates from a study of blood T cell repertoires in COVID-19 (dated by TCRdb to between 2020 and 2021). Regarding the study in general: Samples covering the acute and convalescent phases of COVID-19 were provided by collaborators in the United States, Italy and Spain. The repertoires were made available in a free public database intended to serve as a resource for research on the immune response to SARS-CoV-2. Deeply sampled blood TCRbeta repertoires from subjects exposed to, actively infected with, or recovered from COVID-19 were included in the dataset. The material from the prospective study consisted of cDNA or gDNA derived from T cells, B-cell-depleted T cells, or PBMCs. Samples came from the ongoing ImmuneRACE study (first 160 participants) plus 1,254 subjects from 6 global collaborators. The sample metadata nearly always contained a de-identified subject ID, COVID-19 status, age in years and sex. Where HLA class I and class II types were available, the types were taken from metadata supplied by the sample provider, not from assay-based typing. Broader findings and caveats from the paper: The quantity of clinical and demographic metadata differed by source and by participant and was supplied without curation.

The immunoSEQ Assay, a bias-controlled multiplex PCR, was used to amplify TCRbeta CDR3 regions from genomic DNA. The authors' pipeline ran thus. The number of nucleated cells in each sample was estimated by amplification of reference gene primers within the assay. Sequence reads were collapsed and filtered to measure the absolute abundance of every unique TCRbeta CDR3 rearrangement. For each sample, productive Simpson clonality was calculated as the square root of Simpson's diversity index over productive rearrangements. TCRdb obtained this table from immuneACCESS and retained in-frame rearrangements with V and J assigned. These tables miss some clones; where compared with another copy, unresolved V genes account for less than half of the shortfall, and the remainder is unexplained. The V and J calls and the clone size are those of that table, but D and trimming were determined from the DNA. Here the sample has 100,000 to 150,000 clones; about 70% occur a single time. In total, the top ten clones hold around 5.2% of the sample.

V is pared back by 0 bases and J by 12 bases, with 19 bases lying between the germline termini. According to the germline V gene, CDR1 reads SGDLS and CDR2 reads YYNGEE. Measured from the cysteine to the phenylalanine, the CDR3 is 14 residues long. Left in the record is the CDR3 DNA by itself, 42 bases read in frame from the first base. The collaborating institutions used their own protocols to collect whole blood in K2EDTA tubes. Collaborator samples were shipped for TCRbeta analysis as frozen whole blood, isolated PBMCs, or DNA extracted from either sample type. In regard to this clone: It lacks a known antigen. No much larger clone exists at a distance of one base, and base qualities are not known.

The sequenced sample consisted of peripheral blood. The receptor chain draws on TRBV9 and TRBJ2-7; confidence is insufficient to name the D gene. This TCR derives from a man in his 60s with acute or convalescent COVID-19. The DNA is TGTGCCAGCAGCGTAGCGGCGGCCCCTACGAGTTTGTACTTC. This sequence encodes CASSVAAAPTSLYF.